This section outlines one TCR beta chain sequence together with its context. Germline lookup yields CDR1 LGHNA and CDR2 YNFKEQ. The V segment lost 4 bases and the J segment 4 bases; nucleotides outside the gene matches: 18. CDR3 length equals 18 residues. Assay: immunoSEQ multiplex PCR; the TCRdb copy retains only in-frame clones and omits some. The table records under 85,000 clones, 70% to 90% of them present only once. This record comes from a study of Tregs in tolerant kidney transplant recipients. The V gene is TRBV4-2, the J gene TRBJ1-2; 7 nucleotides align to TRBD1. This clonotype was obtained from a human donor who received a combined kidney and bone marrow transplant. The source material was CD4+ T cells from blood, sampled before the transplant. CDR3: CASSPDTLGDSQTYGYTF. CDR3 sequence (DNA): TGTGCCAGCAGCCCCGACACGTTGGGGGACAGCCAGACCTATGGCTACACCTTC.